Listed here are 21 T cell receptor beta chains from one sample, sequenced in a study of technical replicates of blood from a handful of donors (TCRdb year 2017). Libraries were made using the immunoSEQ multiplex PCR assay. The immuneACCESS repertoire file appears here via TCRdb, limited to in-frame rearrangements. These files lack a portion of the clones; in checked studies, under half of the deficit traces to unresolved V genes, and the cause of the others is not known. For this sample there are about 14,000 clones; approximately 80% appear just once. Clones ranked in the top ten supply around 13% of the sample. Specimen: PBMCs. These receptors were collected from a human donor in good health.

The rearrangement joins TRBV2 to TRBJ1-5; 8 nucleotides match TRBD1. The ends lost 7 bases at V and 3 bases at J; junction bases unmatched: 17. This CDR3 has 18 amino acids. Per the germline V gene, CDR1 is SNHLY and CDR2 is FYNNEI. CDR3: CASIDTDPDRETNQPQHF. DNA for the CDR3: TGTGCCAGCATCGACACAGACCCGGACAGGGAAACCAATCAGCCCCAGCATTTT.

The chain has TRBV28 and TRBJ1-2; 7 bases fit TRBD1. This CDR3 spans 13 amino acids. V shed 7 bases and J 4 bases; nucleotides not matched to a gene: 6. Germline assignment: CDR1 MDHEN and CDR2 SYDVKM. The CDR3 DNA sequence: TGTGCCAGCACGGGACAGCCCACCTATGGCTACACCTTC. Its protein is CASTGQPTYGYTF.

CDR3 residues: CASSLGLADSTDTQYF. The CDR3 nucleotides read TGCGCCAGCAGCTTGGGACTAGCGGATAGCACAGATACGCAGTATTTT. The chain links TRBV5-1 to TRBJ2-3, with 9 bases fitting TRBD2. Germline V gene lookup returns CDR1 SGHRS and CDR2 YFSETQ. The CDR3 runs to 16 residues. V lost 0 bases to trimming and J lost 0 bases; unmatched junction nucleotides: 2.

J is TRBJ1-1 and V is TRBV14; D uncertain. Trimming left V 8 bases short and J 5 bases short, with 21 bases between. Germline assignment: CDR1 SGHDN and CDR2 FVKESK. The CDR3 loop spans 15 amino acids. The CDR3 DNA sequence: TGTGCCAGCGGGCCCCCCGTCACCGCCCTTACTGAAGCTTTCTTT. Translated: CASGPPVTALTEAFF.

CDR3 sequence: CASSWTGTTEAFF. The CDR3 DNA follows: TGTGCCAGCAGTTGGACAGGGACCACTGAAGCTTTCTTT. The rearrangement joins TRBV6-5 to TRBJ1-1, with 8 nucleotides matching TRBD1. After removal of 4 bases from V and 4 bases from J, the junction contained 2 bases not matched to a gene. CDR1 and CDR2 (germline): MNHEY, SVGAGI. There are 13 residues in the CDR3.

The V call is TRBV6-1, the J call TRBJ2-7; 15 bases line up with TRBD2. The CDR3 is made up of 19 amino acids. V dropped 2 bases and J dropped 7; count of bases not matched to a gene: 15. CDR1 is MNHNS, CDR2 SASEGT, per germline. CDR3 nucleotides: TGTGCCAGCAGTGAACGAGGACTAGCGGGAGGGCCCTCGGTGAGGGAGCAGTACTTC. Protein sequence: CASSERGLAGGPSVREQYF.

The V call is TRBV5-4, the J call TRBJ2-1, with TRBD2 matching 10 bases. V lost 9 bases, J lost 8 bases, and 14 bases stayed unmatched. The CDR3 contains 15 residues. The germline V gene encodes CDR1 SGHNT and CDR2 YYREEE (reference sequence). CDR3 nucleotide sequence: TGTGCCACAACCGGCGGGCCTAGCGGGAGTGATGAGCAGTTCTTC. The encoded protein is CATTGGPSGSDEQFF.

This clone showed up just a few times. This rearrangement joins TRBV19 to TRBJ2-7, with TRBD2 matching over 9 bases. Germline CDR1 and CDR2: LNHDA and SQIVND (reference sequence). The CDR3 sequence is 15 residues long. The V segment lost 7 bases and the J segment 4 bases; nucleotides outside the gene matches: 11. The DNA for the CDR3 is TGTGCCAGTACCCTGGGTTCTAGCGGGACGTACGAGCAGTACTTC. It specifies CASTLGSSGTYEQYF. The full variable domain, in which reference TRBV19 and TRBJ2-7 provide the parts outside the CDR3, is DGGITQSPKYLFRKEGQNVTLSCEQNLNHDAMYWYRQDPGQGLRLIYYSQIVNDFQKGDIAEGYSVSREKKESFPLTVTSAQKNPTAFYLCASTLGSSGTYEQYFGPGTRLTVT.

Of note for this clone: Other DNA variants within this sample encode the same CDR3. This chain uses TRBV5-1 with TRBJ2-1; the match to TRBD2 covers 10 bases. J was trimmed by 4 bases and V by 3 bases; bases with no gene match: 1. Germline V gene sequence: CDR1 SGHRS, CDR2 YFSETQ. The CDR3 has 14 amino acids. The CDR3 DNA is TGCGCCAGCAGCTCAGCGGGAGGGTACAATGAGCAGTTCTTC. Its protein is CASSSAGGYNEQFF.

V and J are TRBV2 and TRBJ2-2, with a tentative D call TRBD2 (6 bases). This CDR3 is 15 amino acids long. V lost 3 bases to trimming and J lost 4 bases, with 12 bases between them. In germline, CDR1 is SNHLY, CDR2 FYNNEI. For the CDR3, the DNA is TGTGCCAGCAGTGACCCCGGGAGAGGCACCGGGGAGCTGTTTTTT. Residues: CASSDPGRGTGELFF.

This chain links TRBV30 with TRBJ1-6; D perhaps matches TRBD1 (6 bases). This CDR3 has 17 residues. With 2 bases removed from V and 7 bases from J, the gap between germline ends came to 21 bases. Per the germline V gene, CDR1 is GTSNPN and CDR2 is SVGIG (reference sequence). Here the CDR3 reads CAWSPFASGTLNSPLHF. The CDR3 nucleotides read TGTGCCTGGAGTCCCTTTGCCTCCGGGACACTGAATTCACCCCTCCACTTT. The whole variable domain, remainder taken from reference TRBV30 and TRBJ1-6, is SQTIHQWPATLVQPVGSPLSLECTVEGTSNPNLYWYRQAAGRGLQLLFYSVGIGQISSEVPQNLSASRPQDRQFILSSKKLLLSDSGFYLCAWSPFASGTLNSPLHFGNGTRLTVT.

V is TRBV27 and J is TRBJ1-2; 9 bases fit TRBD1. The germline V gene encodes CDR1 MNHEY and CDR2 SMNVEV (reference sequence). This CDR3 spans 17 amino acids. J lost 5 bases, V lost 6 bases, and 16 bases had no gene match. CDR3 region: CASRPDQTGGRMYGYTF. CDR3 in DNA: TGTGCCAGCAGACCCGACCAGACAGGGGGAAGAATGTATGGCTACACCTTC.

This sequence joins TRBV4-1 and TRBJ1-2, with TRBD1 identical over 11 bases. Germline V CDR1 and CDR2: MGHRA, YSYEKL. The junction had 7 bases not matched to a gene; V was cut back by 1 base and J by 6 bases. The CDR3 covers 16 residues. The CDR3 DNA is TGCGCCAGCAGCCAAGGGACAGGGGGCCCAGGAAATGGCTACACCTTC. Its protein is CASSQGTGGPGNGYTF.

This clone was recorded only once. The chain joins TRBV4-1 to TRBJ2-5; maybe TRBD1 (6 bases). The germline V gene has CDR1 MGHRA and CDR2 YSYEKL. V dropped 2 bases and J dropped 5 bases, with 9 bases sitting between them. This CDR3 has 13 amino acids. The CDR3 protein is CASSQSQGETQYF. CDR3 DNA sequence: TGCGCCAGCAGCCAATCCCAGGGGGAGACCCAGTACTTC.

V gene TRBV5-1 combines with J gene TRBJ2-3, with 9 bases identical to TRBD2. This CDR3 is built from 14 residues. V was pared by 3 bases and J by 5 bases, with 4 bases of the junction left unmatched. Germline loops: CDR1 SGHRS, CDR2 YFSETQ. CDR3 sequence: CASSWGTSQDTQYF. CDR3 DNA sequence: TGCGCCAGCAGCTGGGGGACTAGCCAAGATACGCAGTATTTT.

This rearrangement joins TRBV7-8 to TRBJ2-7; 10 positions match TRBD1. Germline V gene sequence: CDR1 SGHVS, CDR2 FQNEAQ. The CDR3 has 14 residues. Trimming cost V 3 bases and J 7 bases; bases outside gene matches: 6. In DNA, the CDR3 is TGTGCCAGCAGCTTTGGACAGGGGGGGGAAGAGCAGTACTTC. It translates to CASSFGQGGEEQYF. The full variable domain, completed using reference TRBV7-8 and TRBJ2-7, is GAGVSQSPRYKVAKRGQDVALRCDPISGHVSLFWYQQALGQGPEFLTYFQNEAQLDKSGLPSDRFFAERPEGSVSTLKIQRTQQEDSAVYLCASSFGQGGEEQYFGPGTRLTVT.

The CDR3 DNA sequence: TGTGCCAGCAGTGAACCCGCCCGGGGGTCGAGTGGCTACACCTTC. Protein: CASSEPARGSSGYTF. V and J are TRBV6-1 and TRBJ1-2, with a weak D call TRBD1 (5 bases). CDR1 is MNHNS, CDR2 SASEGT, per germline. The V end lost 2 bases, the J end lost 7 bases, and 17 bases lay between the germline ends. This CDR3 comprises 15 residues.

The chain links TRBV29-1 to TRBJ2-1, with D tentatively TRBD2 (6 bases). Germline CDR1 reads SQVTM; CDR2 reads ANQGSEA. Between the trimmed V and J ends, which lost 4 bases and 6 bases, there was a span of 19 bases. The CDR3 consists of 15 residues. For the CDR3, the DNA is TGCAGCGTTGGAGGACGGGGTGGGGGGAGCAATGAGCAGTTCTTC. Its protein is CSVGGRGGGSNEQFF.

The chain links TRBV7-2 to TRBJ2-7; D call uncertain. Trimming stripped 1 base from V and 6 bases from J, with 7 bases between. This CDR3 region has 12 residues. CDR1 is SGHTA, CDR2 FQGNSA, per germline. CDR3 sequence: CASSLESFEQYF. CDR3 DNA: TGTGCCAGCAGCTTAGAAAGCTTCGAGCAGTACTTC.

This clone was recorded a few times. This chain uses TRBV5-8 with TRBJ1-2, with D perhaps TRBD1 (6 bases). This CDR3 region has 15 residues. Germline V gene lookup returns CDR1 SGHTS and CDR2 YDEGEE. Trimming left V 2 bases short and J 0 bases short, with 11 bases between. The CDR3 DNA is TGTGCCAGCAGCTTACAGGGTTGGGCTAACTATGGCTACACCTTC. Translated: CASSLQGWANYGYTF.

The chain joins TRBV18 to TRBJ2-7, with D maybe TRBD1 (6 bases). The V end was cut by 3 bases, the J end by 4 bases, with 16 bases between. Germline CDR1 KGHSH, CDR2 LQKENI. CDR3 length: 15 residues. The CDR3: CASSPNGQGSYEQYF. CDR3 DNA: TGTGCCAGCTCACCGAACGGGCAGGGGTCTTACGAGCAGTACTTC.